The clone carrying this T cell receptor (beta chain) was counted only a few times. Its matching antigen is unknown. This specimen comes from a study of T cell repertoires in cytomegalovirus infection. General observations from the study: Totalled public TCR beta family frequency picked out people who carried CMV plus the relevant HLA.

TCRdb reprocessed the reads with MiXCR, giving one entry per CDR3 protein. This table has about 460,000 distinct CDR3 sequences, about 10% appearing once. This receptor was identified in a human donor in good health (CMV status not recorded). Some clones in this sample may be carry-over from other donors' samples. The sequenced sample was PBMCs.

The CDR3 nucleotides read TGTGCCAGCAGCCAAGATTCCGCGACAGGGGGGTCCTACGAGCAGTACTTC. As protein: CASSQDSATGGSYEQYF. The chain employs TRBV4-2 and TRBJ2-7; 9 nucleotides agree with TRBD1. Trimming cost V 0 bases and J 1 base; bases outside gene matches: 7. This CDR3 comprises 17 residues. Germline lookup yields CDR1 LGHNA and CDR2 YNFKEQ.